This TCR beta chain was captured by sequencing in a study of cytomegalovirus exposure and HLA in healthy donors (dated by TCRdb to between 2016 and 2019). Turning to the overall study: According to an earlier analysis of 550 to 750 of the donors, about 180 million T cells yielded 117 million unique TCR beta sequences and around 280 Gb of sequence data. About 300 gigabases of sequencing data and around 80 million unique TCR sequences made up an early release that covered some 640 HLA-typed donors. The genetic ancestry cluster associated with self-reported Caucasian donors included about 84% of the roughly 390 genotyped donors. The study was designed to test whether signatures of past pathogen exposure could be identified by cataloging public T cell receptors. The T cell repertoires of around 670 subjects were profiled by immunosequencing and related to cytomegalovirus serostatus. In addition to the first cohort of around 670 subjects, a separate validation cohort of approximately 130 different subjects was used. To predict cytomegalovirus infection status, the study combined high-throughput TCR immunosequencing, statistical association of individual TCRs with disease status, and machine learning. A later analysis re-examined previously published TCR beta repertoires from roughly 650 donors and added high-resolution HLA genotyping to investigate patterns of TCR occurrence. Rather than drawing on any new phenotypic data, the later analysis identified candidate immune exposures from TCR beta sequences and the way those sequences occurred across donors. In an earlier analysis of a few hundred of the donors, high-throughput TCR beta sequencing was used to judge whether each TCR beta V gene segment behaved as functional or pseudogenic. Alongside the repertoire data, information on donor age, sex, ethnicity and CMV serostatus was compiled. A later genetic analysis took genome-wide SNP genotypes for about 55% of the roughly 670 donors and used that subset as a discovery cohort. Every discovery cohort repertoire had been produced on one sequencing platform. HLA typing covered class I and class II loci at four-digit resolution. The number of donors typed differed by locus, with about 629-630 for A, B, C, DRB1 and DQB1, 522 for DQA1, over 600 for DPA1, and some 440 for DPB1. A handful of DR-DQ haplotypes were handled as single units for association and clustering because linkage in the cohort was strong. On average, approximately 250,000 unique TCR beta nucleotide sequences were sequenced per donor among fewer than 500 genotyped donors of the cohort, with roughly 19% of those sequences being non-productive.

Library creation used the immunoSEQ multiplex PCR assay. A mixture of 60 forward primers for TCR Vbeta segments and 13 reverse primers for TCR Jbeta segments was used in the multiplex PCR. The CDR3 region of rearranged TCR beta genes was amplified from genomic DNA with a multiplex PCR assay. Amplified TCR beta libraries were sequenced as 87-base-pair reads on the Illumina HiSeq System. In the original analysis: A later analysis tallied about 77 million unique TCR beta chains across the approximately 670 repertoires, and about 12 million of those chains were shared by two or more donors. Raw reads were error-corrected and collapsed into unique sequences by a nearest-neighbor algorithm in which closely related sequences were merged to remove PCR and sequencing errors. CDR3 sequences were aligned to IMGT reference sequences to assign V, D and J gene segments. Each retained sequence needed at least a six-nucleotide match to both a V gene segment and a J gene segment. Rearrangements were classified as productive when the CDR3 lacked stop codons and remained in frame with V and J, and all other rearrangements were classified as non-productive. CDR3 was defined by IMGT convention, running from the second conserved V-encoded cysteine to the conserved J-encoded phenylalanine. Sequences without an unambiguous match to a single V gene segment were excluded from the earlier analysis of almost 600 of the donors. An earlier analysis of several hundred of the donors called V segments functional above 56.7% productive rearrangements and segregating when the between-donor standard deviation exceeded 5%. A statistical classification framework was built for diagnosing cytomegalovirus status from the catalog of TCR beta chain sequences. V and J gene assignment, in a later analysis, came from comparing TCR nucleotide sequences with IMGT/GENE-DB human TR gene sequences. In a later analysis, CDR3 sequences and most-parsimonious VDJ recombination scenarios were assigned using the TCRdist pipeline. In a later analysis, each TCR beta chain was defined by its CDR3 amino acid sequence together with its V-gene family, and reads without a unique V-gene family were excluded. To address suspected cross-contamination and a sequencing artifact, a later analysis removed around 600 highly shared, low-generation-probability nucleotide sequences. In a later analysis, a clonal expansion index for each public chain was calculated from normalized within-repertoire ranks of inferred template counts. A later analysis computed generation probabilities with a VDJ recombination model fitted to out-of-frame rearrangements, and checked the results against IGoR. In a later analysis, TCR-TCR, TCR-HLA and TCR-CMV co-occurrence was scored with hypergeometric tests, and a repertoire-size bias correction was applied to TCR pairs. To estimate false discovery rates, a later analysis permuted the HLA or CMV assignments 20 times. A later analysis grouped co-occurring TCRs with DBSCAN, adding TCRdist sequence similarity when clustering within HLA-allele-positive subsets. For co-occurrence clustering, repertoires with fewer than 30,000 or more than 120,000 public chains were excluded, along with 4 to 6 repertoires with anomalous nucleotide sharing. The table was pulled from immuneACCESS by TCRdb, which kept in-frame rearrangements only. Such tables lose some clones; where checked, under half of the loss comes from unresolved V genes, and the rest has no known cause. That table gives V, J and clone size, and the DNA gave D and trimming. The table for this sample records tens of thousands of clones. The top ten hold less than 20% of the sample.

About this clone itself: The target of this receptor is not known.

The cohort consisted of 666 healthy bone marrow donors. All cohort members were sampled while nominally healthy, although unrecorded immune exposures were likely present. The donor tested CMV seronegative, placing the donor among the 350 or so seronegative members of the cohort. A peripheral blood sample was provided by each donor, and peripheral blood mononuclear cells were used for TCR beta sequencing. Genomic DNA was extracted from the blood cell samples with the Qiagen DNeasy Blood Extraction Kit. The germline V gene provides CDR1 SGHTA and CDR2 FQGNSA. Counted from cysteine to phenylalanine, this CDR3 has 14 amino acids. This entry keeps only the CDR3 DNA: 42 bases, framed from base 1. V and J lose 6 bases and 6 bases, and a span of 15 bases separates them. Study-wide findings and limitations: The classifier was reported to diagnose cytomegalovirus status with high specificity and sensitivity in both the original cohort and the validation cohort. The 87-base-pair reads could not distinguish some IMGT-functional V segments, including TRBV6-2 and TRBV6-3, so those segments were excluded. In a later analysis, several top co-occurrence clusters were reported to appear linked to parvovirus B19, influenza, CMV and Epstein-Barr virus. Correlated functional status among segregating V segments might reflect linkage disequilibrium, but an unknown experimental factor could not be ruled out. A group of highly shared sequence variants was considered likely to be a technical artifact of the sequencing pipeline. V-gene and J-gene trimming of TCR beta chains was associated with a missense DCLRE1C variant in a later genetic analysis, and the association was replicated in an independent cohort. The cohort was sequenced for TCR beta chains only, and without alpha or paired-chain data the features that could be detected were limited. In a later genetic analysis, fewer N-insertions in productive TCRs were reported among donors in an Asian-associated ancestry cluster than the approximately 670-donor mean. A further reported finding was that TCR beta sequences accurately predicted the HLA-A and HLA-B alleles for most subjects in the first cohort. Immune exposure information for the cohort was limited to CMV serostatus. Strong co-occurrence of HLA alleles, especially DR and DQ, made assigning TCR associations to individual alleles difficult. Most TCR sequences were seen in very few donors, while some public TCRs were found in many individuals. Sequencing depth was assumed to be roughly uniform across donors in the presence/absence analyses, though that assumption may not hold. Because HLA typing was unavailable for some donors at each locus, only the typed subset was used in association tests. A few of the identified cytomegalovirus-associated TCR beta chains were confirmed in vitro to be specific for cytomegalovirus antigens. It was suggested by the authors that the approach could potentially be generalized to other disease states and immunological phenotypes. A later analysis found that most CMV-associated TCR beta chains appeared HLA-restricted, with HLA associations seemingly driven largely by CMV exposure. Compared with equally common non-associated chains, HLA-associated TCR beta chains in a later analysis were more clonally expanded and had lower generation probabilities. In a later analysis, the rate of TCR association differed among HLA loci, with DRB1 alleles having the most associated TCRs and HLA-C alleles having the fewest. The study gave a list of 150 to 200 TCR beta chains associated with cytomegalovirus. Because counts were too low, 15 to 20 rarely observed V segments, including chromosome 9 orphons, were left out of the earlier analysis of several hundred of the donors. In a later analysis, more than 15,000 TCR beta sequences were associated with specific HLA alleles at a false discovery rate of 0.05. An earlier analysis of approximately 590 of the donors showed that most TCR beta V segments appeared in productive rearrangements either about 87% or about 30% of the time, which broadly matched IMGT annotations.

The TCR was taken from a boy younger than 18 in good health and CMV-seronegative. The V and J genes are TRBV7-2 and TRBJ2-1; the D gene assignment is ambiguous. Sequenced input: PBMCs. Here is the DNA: TGTGCCAGCAGTTTTCAGTTATCTCTCAATGAGCAGTTCTTC. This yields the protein CASSFQLSLNEQFF. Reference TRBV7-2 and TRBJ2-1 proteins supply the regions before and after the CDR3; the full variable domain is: GAGVSQSPSNKVTEKGKDVELRCDPISGHTALYWYRQSLGQGLEFLIYFQGNSAPDKSGLPSDRFSAERTGGSVSTLTIQRTQQEDSAVYLCASSFQLSLNEQFFGPGTRLTVL.